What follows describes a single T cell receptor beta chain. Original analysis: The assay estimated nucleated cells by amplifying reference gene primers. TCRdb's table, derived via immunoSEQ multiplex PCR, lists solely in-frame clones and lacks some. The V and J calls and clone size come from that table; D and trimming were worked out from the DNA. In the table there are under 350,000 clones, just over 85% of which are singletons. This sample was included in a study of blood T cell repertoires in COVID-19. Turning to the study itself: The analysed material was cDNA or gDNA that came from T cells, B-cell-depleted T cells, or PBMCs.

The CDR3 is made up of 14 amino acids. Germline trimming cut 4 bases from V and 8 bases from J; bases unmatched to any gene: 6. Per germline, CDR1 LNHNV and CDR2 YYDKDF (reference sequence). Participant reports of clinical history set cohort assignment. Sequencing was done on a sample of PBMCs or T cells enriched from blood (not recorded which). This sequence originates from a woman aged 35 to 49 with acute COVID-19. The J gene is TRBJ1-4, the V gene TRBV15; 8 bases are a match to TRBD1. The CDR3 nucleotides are TGTGCCACCAGCAATGACAGGGGTGACGAAAAACTGTTTTTT. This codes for CATSNDRGDEKLFF.